This T cell receptor (beta chain) was found in a study of cytomegalovirus exposure and HLA in healthy donors. The PCR had 60 Vbeta and 13 Jbeta primers. Produced via immunoSEQ multiplex PCR; TCRdb's table is partial and in-frame only. The sample gives roughly 120,000 clones, 60% to 85% of which show up once; less than 2% is in the top ten. As concerns this clone: Its specificity is unknown. This same CDR3 is encoded by further DNA sequences in the sample.

Overall study findings and caveats: The study reported that TCR beta sequences accurately predicted HLA-A and HLA-B alleles in most subjects. A likely sequencing artifact accounted for one observed cluster of highly shared sequence variants. According to a later analysis, most TCR beta chains associated with CMV appeared HLA-restricted.

Donors likely had unrecorded immune exposures despite being nominally healthy when sampled. The germline V gene has CDR1 SEHNR and CDR2 FQNEAQ (reference sequence). This CDR3 region has 14 residues. V gave up 5 bases and J gave up 6 bases; unmatched junction bases: 3. The chain employs TRBV7-9 and TRBJ1-6, with 8 bases fitting TRBD1. The receptor comes from a man between 45 and 60 years old in good health and CMV-seronegative. Input material: PBMCs. DNA of the CDR3: TGTGCCAGCAGCCCAGGACAGGGTAATTCACCCCTCCACTTT. This translates into CASSPGQGNSPLHF. Looking up the rest from reference TRBV7-9 and TRBJ1-6 gives the full variable domain: DTGVSQNPRHKITKRGQNVTFRCDPISEHNRLYWYRQTLGQGPEFLTYFQNEAQLEKSRLLSDRFSAERPKGSFSTLEIQRTEQGDSAMYLCASSPGQGNSPLHFGNGTRLTVT.